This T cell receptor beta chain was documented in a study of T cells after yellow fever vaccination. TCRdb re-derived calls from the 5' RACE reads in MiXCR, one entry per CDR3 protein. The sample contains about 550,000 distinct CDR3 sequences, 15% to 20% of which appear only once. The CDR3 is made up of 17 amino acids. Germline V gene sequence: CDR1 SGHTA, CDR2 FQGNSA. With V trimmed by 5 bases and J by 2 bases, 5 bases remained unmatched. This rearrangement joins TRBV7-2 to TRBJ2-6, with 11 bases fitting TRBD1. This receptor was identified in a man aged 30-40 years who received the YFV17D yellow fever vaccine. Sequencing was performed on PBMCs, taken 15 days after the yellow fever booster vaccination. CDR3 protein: CASSVGTGGPGANVLTF. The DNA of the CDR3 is TGTGCCAGCAGCGTCGGGACAGGGGGTCCTGGGGCCAACGTCCTGACTTTC.